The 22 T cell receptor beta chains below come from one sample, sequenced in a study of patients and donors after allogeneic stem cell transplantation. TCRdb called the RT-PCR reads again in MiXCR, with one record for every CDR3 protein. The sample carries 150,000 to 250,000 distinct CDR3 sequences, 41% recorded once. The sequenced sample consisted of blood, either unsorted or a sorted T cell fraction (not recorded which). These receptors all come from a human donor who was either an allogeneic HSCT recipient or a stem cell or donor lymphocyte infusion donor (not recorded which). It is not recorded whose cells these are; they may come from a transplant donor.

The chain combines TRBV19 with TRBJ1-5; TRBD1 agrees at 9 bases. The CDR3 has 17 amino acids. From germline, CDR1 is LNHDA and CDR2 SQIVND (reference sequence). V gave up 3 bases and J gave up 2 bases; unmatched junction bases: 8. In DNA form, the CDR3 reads TGTGCCAGTAGTATGGGACAGGGTCTAAGGGGCAATCAGCCCCAGCATTTT. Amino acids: CASSMGQGLRGNQPQHF.

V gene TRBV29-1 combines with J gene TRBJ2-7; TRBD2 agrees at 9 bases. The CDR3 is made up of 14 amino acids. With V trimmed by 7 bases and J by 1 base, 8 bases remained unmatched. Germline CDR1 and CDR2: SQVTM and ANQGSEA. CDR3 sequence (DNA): TGCAGCGCCCTCCCGACTAGCGGATCCTACGAGCAGTACTTC. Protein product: CSALPTSGSYEQYF.

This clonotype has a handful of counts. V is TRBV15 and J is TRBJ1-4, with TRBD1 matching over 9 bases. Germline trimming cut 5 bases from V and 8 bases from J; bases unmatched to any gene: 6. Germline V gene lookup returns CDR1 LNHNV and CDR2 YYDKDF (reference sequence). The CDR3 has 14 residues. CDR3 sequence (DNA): TGTGCCACCAGCCGGGACAGGGTGGAAGAAAAACTGTTTTTT. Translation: CATSRDRVEEKLFF.

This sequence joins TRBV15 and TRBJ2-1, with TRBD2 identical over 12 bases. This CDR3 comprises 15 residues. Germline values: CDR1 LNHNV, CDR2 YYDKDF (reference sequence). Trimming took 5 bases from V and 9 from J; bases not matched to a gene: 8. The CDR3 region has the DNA TGTGCCACCAGCCCTTCGACTAGCGGGAGAGCTGAGCAGTTCTTC. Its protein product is CATSPSTSGRAEQFF.

The CDR3 here is CAWSRLTPGTEAFF. The CDR3 nucleotides are TGTGCCTGGAGTCGCCTGACCCCGGGCACTGAAGCTTTCTTT. The rearrangement joins TRBV30 to TRBJ1-1; D remains unclear. Trimming left V 2 bases short and J 4 bases short, with 14 bases between. Germline V gene data show CDR1 as GTSNPN and CDR2 as SVGIG (reference sequence). The CDR3 is made up of 14 amino acids.

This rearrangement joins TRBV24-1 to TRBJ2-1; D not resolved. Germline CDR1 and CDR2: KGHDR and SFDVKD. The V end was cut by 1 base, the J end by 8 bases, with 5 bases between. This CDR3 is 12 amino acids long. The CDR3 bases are TGTGCCACCAGTGATTTTATAGATGAGCAGTTCTTC. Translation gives CATSDFIDEQFF.

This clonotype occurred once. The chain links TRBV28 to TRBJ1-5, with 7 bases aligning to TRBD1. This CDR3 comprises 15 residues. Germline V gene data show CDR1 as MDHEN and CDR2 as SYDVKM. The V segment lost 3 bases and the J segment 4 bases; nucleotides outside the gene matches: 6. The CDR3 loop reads CASSFLSQGNQPQHF. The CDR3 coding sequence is TGTGCCAGCAGTTTTCTCTCACAGGGGAATCAGCCCCAGCATTTT.

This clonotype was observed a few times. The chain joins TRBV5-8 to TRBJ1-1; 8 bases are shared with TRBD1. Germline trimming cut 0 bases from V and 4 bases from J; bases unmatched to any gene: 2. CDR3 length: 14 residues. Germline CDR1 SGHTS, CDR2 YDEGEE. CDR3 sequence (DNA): TGTGCCAGCAGCTTGGACGACAGGGGCACTGAAGCTTTCTTT. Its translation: CASSLDDRGTEAFF.

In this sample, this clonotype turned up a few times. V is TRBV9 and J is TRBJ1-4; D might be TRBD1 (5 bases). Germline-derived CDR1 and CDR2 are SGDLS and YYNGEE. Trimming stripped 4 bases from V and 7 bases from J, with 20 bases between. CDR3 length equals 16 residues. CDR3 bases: TGTGCCAGCAGCCGAAAATCGGACACGGGAGGTGAAAAACTGTTTTTT. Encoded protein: CASSRKSDTGGEKLFF.

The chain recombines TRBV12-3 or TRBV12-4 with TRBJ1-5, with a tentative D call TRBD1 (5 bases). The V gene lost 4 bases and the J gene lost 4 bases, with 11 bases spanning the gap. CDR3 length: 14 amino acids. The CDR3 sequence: CASSSWGVNQPQHF. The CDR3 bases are TGTGCCAGCAGTTCGTGGGGGGTGAATCAGCCCCAGCATTTT.

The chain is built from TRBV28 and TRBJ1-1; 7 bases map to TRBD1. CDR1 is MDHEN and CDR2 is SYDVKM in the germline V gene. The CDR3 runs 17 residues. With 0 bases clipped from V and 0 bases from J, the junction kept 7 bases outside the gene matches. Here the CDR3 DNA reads TGTGCCAGCAGTTTATGGGCTGGGCAGGGGGTGAACACTGAAGCTTTCTTT. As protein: CASSLWAGQGVNTEAFF.

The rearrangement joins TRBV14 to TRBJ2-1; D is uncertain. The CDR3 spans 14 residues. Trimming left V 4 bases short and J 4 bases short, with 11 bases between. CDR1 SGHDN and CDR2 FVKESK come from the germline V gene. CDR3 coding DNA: TGTGCCAGCAGCCTTGATTCCGGATACAATGAGCAGTTCTTC. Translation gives CASSLDSGYNEQFF.

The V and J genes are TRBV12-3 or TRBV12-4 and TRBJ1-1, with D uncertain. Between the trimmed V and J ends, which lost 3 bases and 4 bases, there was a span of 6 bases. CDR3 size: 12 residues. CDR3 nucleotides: TGTGCCAGCAGTTTGCATCCCACTGAAGCTTTCTTT. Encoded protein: CASSLHPTEAFF.

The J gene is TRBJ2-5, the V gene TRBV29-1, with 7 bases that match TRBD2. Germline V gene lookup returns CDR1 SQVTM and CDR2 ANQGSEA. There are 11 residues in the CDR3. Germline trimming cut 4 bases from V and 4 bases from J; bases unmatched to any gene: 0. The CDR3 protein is CSVGEGETQYF. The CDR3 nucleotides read TGCAGCGTTGGGGAGGGAGAGACCCAGTACTTC. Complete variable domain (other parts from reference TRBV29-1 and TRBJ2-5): SAVISQKPSRDICQRGTSLTIQCQVDSQVTMMFWYRQQPGQSLTLIATANQGSEATYESGFVIDKFPISRPNLTFSTLTVSNMSPEDSSIYLCSVGEGETQYFGPGTRLLVL.

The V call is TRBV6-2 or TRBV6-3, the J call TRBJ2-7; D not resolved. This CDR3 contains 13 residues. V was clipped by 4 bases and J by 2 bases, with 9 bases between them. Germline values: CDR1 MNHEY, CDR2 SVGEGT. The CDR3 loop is CASSSDRAYEQYF. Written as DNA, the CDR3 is TGTGCCAGCAGTTCCGACCGAGCCTACGAGCAGTACTTC.

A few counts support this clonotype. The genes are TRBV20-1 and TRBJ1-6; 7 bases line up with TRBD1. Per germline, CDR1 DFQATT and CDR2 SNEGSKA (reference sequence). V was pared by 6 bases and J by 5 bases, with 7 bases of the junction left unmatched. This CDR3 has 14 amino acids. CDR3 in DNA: TGCAGTGCGAGACCGGGACAGAATAATTCACCCCTCCACTTT. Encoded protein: CSARPGQNNSPLHF.

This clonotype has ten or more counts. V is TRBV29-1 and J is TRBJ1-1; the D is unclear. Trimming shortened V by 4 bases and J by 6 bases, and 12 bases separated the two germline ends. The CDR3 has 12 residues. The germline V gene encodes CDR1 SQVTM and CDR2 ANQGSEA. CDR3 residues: CSVAQRTAEAFF. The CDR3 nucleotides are TGCAGCGTTGCCCAGAGAACGGCTGAAGCTTTCTTT.

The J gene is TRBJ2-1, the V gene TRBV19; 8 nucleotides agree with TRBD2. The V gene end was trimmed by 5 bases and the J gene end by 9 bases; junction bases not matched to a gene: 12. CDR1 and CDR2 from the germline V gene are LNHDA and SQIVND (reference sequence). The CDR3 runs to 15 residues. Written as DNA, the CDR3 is TGTGCCAGTAGTCCCGTAAGACTAGCGTTACGTGAGCAGTTCTTC. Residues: CASSPVRLALREQFF.

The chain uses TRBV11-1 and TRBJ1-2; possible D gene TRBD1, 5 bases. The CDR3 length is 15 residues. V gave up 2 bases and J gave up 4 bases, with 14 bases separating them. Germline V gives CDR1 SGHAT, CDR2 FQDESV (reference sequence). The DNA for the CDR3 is TGTGCCAGCAGCTTATCCCGTTCAGGGATCTATGGCTACACCTTC. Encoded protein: CASSLSRSGIYGYTF.

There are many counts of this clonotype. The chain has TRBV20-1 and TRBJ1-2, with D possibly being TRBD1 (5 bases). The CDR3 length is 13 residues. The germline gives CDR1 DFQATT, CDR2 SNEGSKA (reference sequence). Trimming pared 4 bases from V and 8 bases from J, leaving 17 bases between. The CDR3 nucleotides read TGCAGTGCTACCAACTCAGGGATTCAGGGCTACACCTTC. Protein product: CSATNSGIQGYTF.

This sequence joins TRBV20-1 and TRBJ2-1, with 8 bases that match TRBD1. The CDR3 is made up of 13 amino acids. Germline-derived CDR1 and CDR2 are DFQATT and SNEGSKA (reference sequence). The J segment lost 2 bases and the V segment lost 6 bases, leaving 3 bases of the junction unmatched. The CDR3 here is CSAPGGAYNEQFF. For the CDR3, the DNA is TGCAGTGCCCCAGGGGGCGCCTACAATGAGCAGTTCTTC.

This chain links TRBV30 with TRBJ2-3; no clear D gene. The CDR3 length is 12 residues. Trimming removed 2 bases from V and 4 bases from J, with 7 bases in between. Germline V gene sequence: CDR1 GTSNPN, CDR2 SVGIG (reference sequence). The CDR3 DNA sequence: TGTGCCTGGAGTCTTCCGCCAGATACGCAGTATTTT. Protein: CAWSLPPDTQYF.